This entry describes one T cell receptor beta chain. Time point in this sample: after dendritic cell vaccination, including at tumor progression/relapse. This entry belongs to a study of glioma-infiltrating T cells after dendritic cell vaccination. Background on the study: Patients received autologous tumor lysate-pulsed dendritic cell vaccination between about 2003 and 2012.

Per the germline V gene, CDR1 is SGHVS and CDR2 is FQNEAQ. V was trimmed by 5 bases and J by 0 bases, leaving 13 bases between them. CDR3 size: 15 residues. Assay used: immunoSEQ multiplex PCR; TCRdb lists only in-frame clones, some missing. The table has some 90,000 clones, 80% to 90% seen once; the top ten hold approximately 2.1%. V and J are TRBV7-8 and TRBJ1-2; the D is unclear. The sample here was blood, taken after dendritic cell vaccination. This clonotype was sampled from a human donor with glioblastoma. The CDR3 DNA reads TGTGCCAGCAGCCCCGGCCCGGGTTCTAACTATGGCTACACCTTC. It specifies CASSPGPGSNYGYTF.